Below, 3 T cell receptor beta chains from the same sample are listed, as sequenced in a study of cytomegalovirus exposure and HLA in healthy donors. The PCR was carried out with 60 Vbeta primers and 13 Jbeta primers. Clones were read by immunoSEQ multiplex PCR, and TCRdb kept only the in-frame ones, dropping some. The top ten clones hold 3.9% of a sample with about 94,000 clones, about 62% of them seen once. Material for sequencing was PBMCs. The source of these receptors is a man younger than 40 in good health and CMV-seronegative.

This sequence joins TRBV5-4 and TRBJ1-2; 8 positions agree with TRBD1. CDR1 and CDR2 from the germline V gene are SGHNT and YYREEE (reference sequence). Trimming took 2 bases from V and 7 from J; bases not matched to a gene: 10. This CDR3 has 15 residues. The CDR3 DNA follows: TGTGCCAGCAGCTTATCGTCAGGGGGCTCTCGTGGCTACACCTTC. The encoded protein is CASSLSSGGSRGYTF.

V is TRBV7-2 and J is TRBJ1-1, with unresolved D. CDR1 is SGHTA and CDR2 is FQGNSA in the germline V gene. The CDR3 spans 11 residues. Deletions cut 2 bases from V and 6 bases from J, with 4 bases between. The CDR3 sequence: CASSLLSEAFF. The CDR3, as DNA: TGTGCCAGCAGCTTACTGTCTGAAGCTTTCTTT.

This rearrangement joins TRBV4-1 to TRBJ2-1; 12 nucleotides line up with TRBD2. Trimming cost V 2 bases and J 5 bases; bases outside gene matches: 7. Per germline, CDR1 MGHRA and CDR2 YSYEKL. The CDR3 contains 17 residues. CDR3 nucleotides: TGCGCCAGCAGCCAACTAGCGGGGGGGCCCAGCCACAATGAGCAGTTCTTC. It encodes CASSQLAGGPSHNEQFF.